This record looks at one TCR beta chain sequence and its context. Its antigen is as yet unknown. These data are taken from a study of cytomegalovirus exposure and HLA in healthy donors. The study, taken as a whole, reports: The tendency of first-cohort TCR clusters to co-occur in the 130 or so validation repertoires was identified by a subsequent analysis. Cytomegalovirus-associated status was assigned to about 150 TCR beta chains. High specificity and sensitivity for cytomegalovirus status were reported for the classifier.

CDR1 and CDR2 from the germline V gene are KGHSH and LQKENI. The V segment lost 2 bases and the J segment 0 bases; nucleotides outside the gene matches: 4. This CDR3 has 15 amino acids. Clones were read by immunoSEQ multiplex PCR, and TCRdb kept only the in-frame ones, dropping some. The table has approximately 73,000 clones, 85% to 95% seen once. A roughly 120-subject validation cohort, separate from the approximately 720-subject first cohort, supplied the donors. The chain combines TRBV18 with TRBJ2-7, with 7 bases aligning to TRBD1. Sequenced sample: PBMCs. This sequence originates from a man aged 18 to 35 in good health and CMV-seronegative. The DNA for the CDR3 is TGTGCCAGCTCACCAGGGACAGTAAGCTCCTACGAGCAGTACTTC. It encodes CASSPGTVSSYEQYF.